This T cell receptor beta chain was sequenced during a study of blood T cells in healthy people across ages. The study's findings and limits: Since the PBMCs were unsorted, naive and antigen-experienced cells could not be conclusively compared.

Then a second PCR, running about 6 to 11 cycles, was carried out with a sample-barcoded 5' primer and a J-beta primer mix. Every cDNA was tagged by a template-switch adaptor with 12 random nucleotides. Each CDR3 protein is one row after TCRdb ran MiXCR on the 5' RACE reads. The data hold under 2,000,000 distinct CDR3 sequences, with around 50% observed a single time. Germline V CDR1 and CDR2: MNHNS, SASEGT. This CDR3 is built from 13 residues. The V and J ends lost 2 bases and 6 bases respectively, with 9 bases between them. This clonotype occurred a few times. Its antigen remains unknown. The rearrangement uses TRBV6-1 and TRBJ2-3; D possibly corresponds to TRBD2 (5 bases). Input material: blood. The TCR sequence derives from a woman aged 40 to 50 in good health. CDR3 sequence (DNA): TGTGCCAGCAGTGAACGAGCTAGCGATACGCAGTATTTT. Amino acids: CASSERASDTQYF.